This paragraph reports one T cell receptor (beta chain). At one of its ends the junction is not consistent with the germline gene, which may arise from a read error. As originally analysed: Amplification of reference gene primers provided the estimated nucleated cell counts. Assay: immunoSEQ multiplex PCR; the TCRdb copy retains only in-frame clones and omits some. V and J calls and clone size are as listed in that table; D and trimming were resolved from the DNA. The sample lists about 90,000 clones, 75% to 90% occurring once. This sample stems from a study of blood T cell repertoires in COVID-19. Study-wide background: From T cells, B-cell-depleted T cells, or PBMCs came the material, which was cDNA or gDNA.

Sequencing input: peripheral blood. This TCR was recovered from an elderly man with acute or convalescent COVID-19.

CDR3 sequence (DNA): TGTGTCAGCTCACACGGCGGGAACACCGGGGAGCTGTTTTTT. Protein sequence: CVSSHGGNTGELFF. The J gene is TRBJ2-2, the V gene TRBV18; D is unresolved. Germline CDR1 is KGHSH and CDR2 is LQKENI. The CDR3 is 14 residues long. Full variable domain (outside the CDR3, taken from reference TRBV18 and TRBJ2-2): NAGVMQNPRHLVRRRGQEARLRCSPMKGHSHVYWYRQLPEEGLKFMVYLQKENIIDESGMPKERFSAEFPKEGPSILRIQQVVRGDSAAYFCVSSHGGNTGELFFGEGSRLTVL.